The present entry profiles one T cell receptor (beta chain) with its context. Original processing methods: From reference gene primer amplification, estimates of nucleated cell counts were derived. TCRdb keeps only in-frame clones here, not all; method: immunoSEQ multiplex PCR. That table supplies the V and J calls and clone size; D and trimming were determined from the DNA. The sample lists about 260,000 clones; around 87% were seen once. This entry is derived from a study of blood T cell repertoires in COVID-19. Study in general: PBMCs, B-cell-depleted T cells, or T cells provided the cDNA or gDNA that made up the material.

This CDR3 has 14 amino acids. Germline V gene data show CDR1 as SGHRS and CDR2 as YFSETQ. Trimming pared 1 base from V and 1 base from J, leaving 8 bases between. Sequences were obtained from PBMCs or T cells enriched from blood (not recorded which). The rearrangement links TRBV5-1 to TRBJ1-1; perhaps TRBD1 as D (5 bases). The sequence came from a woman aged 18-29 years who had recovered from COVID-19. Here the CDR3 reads CASSLRGGNTEAFF. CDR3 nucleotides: TGCGCCAGCAGCTTGAGGGGCGGGAACACTGAAGCTTTCTTT.